This TCR beta chain is drawn from a study of STAT5B mutations in CD4+ large granular lymphocyte leukemia. Remarks on this clone: Its target is unknown.

Findings and caveats of the study: 8/27 top patient clones versus 2/35 control clones were TRBV06-family. Main leukemic clonotypes were patient-specific, but roughly 23% appeared at low frequency elsewhere. The CD4+ versus CD8+ T-LGLL clonality difference may reflect limited sample size.

Depending on availability, patient cells were bead-separated fractions or unselected PBMC. Losses at the gene ends were 2 bases for V and 9 bases for J; bases not matched to a gene: 2. This CDR3 spans 14 amino acids. CDR1 and CDR2 from the germline V gene are LNHDA and SQIVND (reference sequence). Some clones are missing from TCRdb's copy, which holds only in-frame ones; the method was immunoSEQ multiplex PCR. The sample records more than 6,500 clones, roughly 91% being singletons. The origin of this receptor is a woman aged 70-85 years with CD4+ T-cell large granular lymphocyte leukemia. Source material: PBMCs. The V call is TRBV19, the J call TRBJ1-6; 9 positions match TRBD1. The CDR3 sequence: CASSIWTGVSPLHF. The CDR3 region has the DNA TGTGCCAGTAGTATATGGACAGGGGTTTCACCCCTCCACTTT. Combining the CDR3 with reference TRBV19 and TRBJ1-6 gives the whole variable domain DGGITQSPKYLFRKEGQNVTLSCEQNLNHDAMYWYRQDPGQGLRLIYYSQIVNDFQKGDIAEGYSVSREKKESFPLTVTSAQKNPTAFYLCASSIWTGVSPLHFGNGTRLTVT.